Shown below are 29 T cell receptor beta chains from a single sample sequenced in a study of T cell repertoires in cytomegalovirus infection. For these receptors, no antigen is known. TCRdb ran MiXCR on the reads and lists one entry per CDR3 protein. The sample lists nearly 700,000 distinct CDR3 sequences; approximately 33% were seen once. Sequencing was performed on cultured PBMCs, taken from culture after CMV antigen stimulation. The receptors were gathered from a human donor in good health (CMV status not recorded). Some clones in this sample may be carry-over from other donors' samples.

This clonotype was observed a few times. This rearrangement joins TRBV11-2 to TRBJ2-1; 9 bases are shared with TRBD2. This CDR3 has 15 residues. The V segment lost 3 bases and the J segment 7 bases; nucleotides outside the gene matches: 7. Germline assignment: CDR1 SGHAT and CDR2 FQNNGV. Here the CDR3 reads CASSFKAGGHNEQFF. CDR3 DNA sequence: TGTGCCAGCAGCTTTAAGGCGGGGGGGCATAATGAGCAGTTCTTC.

A few counts support this clonotype. The chain couples TRBV12-3 or TRBV12-4 to TRBJ2-7; D ambiguous. V lost 3 bases and J lost 0, with 12 bases in between. The CDR3 has 15 residues. The CDR3 spells CASSLDASSSYEQYF. The CDR3 nucleotides read TGTGCCAGCAGTTTGGACGCCTCAAGCTCCTACGAGCAGTACTTC.

This clonotype has a count of ten or more. V gene TRBV7-8 combines with J gene TRBJ2-7; tentatively, D is TRBD1 (5 bases). The CDR3 is 15 residues long. Germline V gene lookup returns CDR1 SGHVS and CDR2 FQNEAQ. V lost 1 base and J lost 5, with 15 bases in between. In DNA, the CDR3 is TGTGCCAGCAGCTTAGAGGTAGCACAGACAGACGAGCAGTACTTC. Amino acids: CASSLEVAQTDEQYF.

This clonotype was counted between two and nine times. The chain couples TRBV5-4 to TRBJ2-5; the D gene is possibly TRBD2 (7 bases). Germline-derived CDR1 and CDR2 are SGHNT and YYREEE (reference sequence). The V gene lost 8 bases and the J gene lost 7 bases, with 24 bases spanning the gap. There are 15 residues in the CDR3. The DNA of the CDR3 is TGTGCCAGTTGGGAGGGGGGGACTGAGTTTGCGACCCAGTACTTC. Translation: CASWEGGTEFATQYF.

This clonotype has ten or more counts. J is TRBJ1-5 and V is TRBV7-6; no clear D gene. V was pared by 1 base and J by 4 bases, with 5 bases between. Germline V gene lookup returns CDR1 SGHVS and CDR2 FNYEAQ. The CDR3 consists of 13 residues. The CDR3 nucleotides read TGTGCCAGCAGCTTAGGCGATAATCAGCCCCAGCATTTT. Amino acid sequence: CASSLGDNQPQHF.

The chain employs TRBV19 and TRBJ2-5, with a weak D call TRBD1 (6 bases). Germline assignment: CDR1 LNHDA and CDR2 SQIVND (reference sequence). V was pared by 4 bases and J by 5 bases, with 8 bases between. This CDR3 is 12 amino acids long. The chain's CDR3 is CASSTGVETQYF. Written as DNA, the CDR3 is TGTGCCAGTAGTACAGGGGTGGAGACCCAGTACTTC.

This clonotype showed up just a few times. The chain has TRBV4-3 and TRBJ2-4, with 8 bases identical to TRBD1. The J segment lost 5 bases and the V segment lost 4 bases, leaving 4 bases of the junction unmatched. CDR1 is LGHNA and CDR2 is YSLEER in the germline V gene. This CDR3 contains 14 residues. The CDR3 protein is CASSPRQGQNIQYF. The CDR3 nucleotides read TGCGCCAGCAGCCCTAGACAGGGGCAAAACATTCAGTACTTC.

CDR3 DNA sequence: TGTGCCACCAAGGGCGGGGGATACGGAGAGCAGTTCTTC. Translating gives CATKGGGYGEQFF. V is TRBV10-3 and J is TRBJ2-1; 7 bases match TRBD2. V dropped 10 bases and J dropped 10; count of bases not matched to a gene: 13. Germline CDR1 ENHRY, CDR2 SYGVKD. The CDR3 spans 13 residues.

There are many counts of this clonotype. The rearrangement joins TRBV7-2 to TRBJ2-5, with 12 nucleotides matching TRBD2. Germline V lookup: CDR1 SGHTA, CDR2 FQGNSA. This CDR3 has 15 residues. V was clipped by 5 bases and J by 6 bases; unmatched bases: 7. The CDR3 bases are TGTGCCAGCAGCCCCTCGCTAGCGGGGGGGAAGACCCAGTACTTC. Encoded protein: CASSPSLAGGKTQYF.

The gene calls are TRBV11-3 and TRBJ2-2, with D unclear. Trimming pared 0 bases from V and 4 bases from J, leaving 6 bases between. Looked up from germline, CDR1 is SGHNT and CDR2 is YENEEA. CDR3 size: 14 residues. For the CDR3, the DNA is TGTGCCAGCAGCTTAGAAGTAGGCACCGGGGAGCTGTTTTTT. Amino acid sequence: CASSLEVGTGELFF.

The rearrangement joins TRBV11-2 to TRBJ2-3, with D possibly TRBD2 on 6 matching bases. V dropped 6 bases and J dropped 0 bases, with 16 bases sitting between them. The V gene's germline CDR1 is SGHAT and CDR2 FQNNGV. This CDR3 has 16 amino acids. CDR3 protein: CASRLSRDWSTDTQYF. CDR3 in DNA: TGTGCCAGCAGATTAAGTAGGGACTGGAGCACAGATACGCAGTATTTT.

The chain combines TRBV7-9 with TRBJ2-2; 10 nucleotides align to TRBD1. CDR3 length equals 14 residues. Germline values: CDR1 SEHNR, CDR2 FQNEAQ (reference sequence). V lost 10 bases, J lost 4 bases, and 6 bases stayed unmatched. The CDR3 region is CATTGTGATGELFF. As DNA, the CDR3 is TGTGCCACCACGGGGACAGGGGCCACCGGGGAGCTGTTTTTT. Based on the CDR3 plus reference TRBV7-9 and TRBJ2-2, the full variable domain is DTGVSQNPRHKITKRGQNVTFRCDPISEHNRLYWYRQTLGQGPEFLTYFQNEAQLEKSRLLSDRFSAERPKGSFSTLEIQRTEQGDSAMYLCATTGTGATGELFFGEGSRLTVL.

This clonotype was seen a handful of times. The V and J genes are TRBV7-6 and TRBJ2-5; 9 nucleotides line up with TRBD2. The V and J ends lost 1 base and 3 bases, in that order; junction bases with no gene match: 6. CDR3 length: 16 amino acids. Germline CDR1 SGHVS, CDR2 FNYEAQ. This CDR3 reads CASSLVPRGGEETQYF. In nucleotides, the CDR3 is TGTGCCAGCAGCTTAGTTCCGCGGGGGGGCGAAGAGACCCAGTACTTC.

There are a few counts of this clonotype. The J gene is TRBJ2-7, the V gene TRBV2; 7 bases agree with TRBD1. The junction had 9 bases not matched to a gene; V was cut back by 7 bases and J by 6 bases. This CDR3 has 13 residues. Germline V gene sequence: CDR1 SNHLY, CDR2 FYNNEI. The CDR3 protein is CASIRAGGSEQYF. The DNA for the CDR3 is TGTGCCAGCATACGGGCAGGGGGTTCCGAGCAGTACTTC.

The gene calls are TRBV11-2 and TRBJ1-1; 10 positions match TRBD1. The CDR3 spans 13 residues. The V segment lost 1 base and the J segment 11 bases; nucleotides outside the gene matches: 4. Looked up from germline, CDR1 is SGHAT and CDR2 is FQNNGV. This CDR3 reads CASSLGDRGEAFF. The CDR3 region has the DNA TGTGCCAGCAGCTTAGGGGACAGGGGTGAGGCTTTCTTT.

V usage is TRBV11-2 and J usage is TRBJ2-3; D gene ambiguous. The CDR3 runs 12 residues. The V end was cut by 4 bases, the J end by 6 bases, with 8 bases between. Germline loops: CDR1 SGHAT, CDR2 FQNNGV. The CDR3 DNA is TGTGCCAGCAGCTGGTACCGGGATACGCAGTATTTT. This encodes CASSWYRDTQYF. The entire variable domain, with the rest obtained from reference TRBV11-2 and TRBJ2-3, is as follows: EAGVAQSPRYKIIEKRQSVAFWCNPISGHATLYWYQQILGQGPKLLIQFQNNGVVDDSQLPKDRFSAERLKGVDSTLKIQPAKLEDSAVYLCASSWYRDTQYFGPGTRLTVL.

This clonotype was recorded a few times. This chain uses TRBV4-1 with TRBJ2-1; a weak D match, TRBD1 (5 bases). This CDR3 is 14 amino acids long. Between the trimmed V and J ends, which lost 4 bases and 6 bases, there was a span of 13 bases. Germline CDR1 is MGHRA and CDR2 is YSYEKL. The CDR3 DNA is TGCGCCAGCAGCCCAGAGATAAGGGGCAATGAGCAGTTCTTC. Translated, it gives CASSPEIRGNEQFF.

This clonotype was detected a few times. The V call is TRBV11-2, the J call TRBJ1-4; D uncertain. Germline loops: CDR1 SGHAT, CDR2 FQNNGV. The CDR3 runs to 16 residues. V was pared by 5 bases and J by 0 bases, with 13 bases between. In DNA form, the CDR3 reads TGTGCCAGCAGCCCGCGGACCGCTGCAACTAATGAAAAACTGTTTTTT. Protein: CASSPRTAATNEKLFF.

This clonotype was found once. This chain links TRBV10-2 with TRBJ2-5; D remains ambiguous. The V end was cut by 3 bases, the J end by 2 bases, with 16 bases between. This CDR3 is 16 amino acids long. CDR1 and CDR2 (germline): WSHSY, SAAADI. DNA of the CDR3: TGCGCCAGCAGTGAAACTACCGGACGAGTACAAGAGACCCAGTACTTC. Its translation is CASSETTGRVQETQYF.

This chain connects TRBV11-3 to TRBJ2-1, with D unclear. This CDR3 has 13 amino acids. The V gene's germline CDR1 is SGHNT and CDR2 YENEEA. Trimming stripped 5 bases from V and 8 bases from J, with 13 bases between. In DNA form, the CDR3 reads TGTGCCAGCAGCCGCCGGCAGGTGGATGAGCAGTTCTTC. This sequence encodes CASSRRQVDEQFF.

The chain joins TRBV7-9 to TRBJ2-7; 11 nucleotides agree with TRBD1. The CDR3 covers 18 residues. V lost 4 bases, J lost 4 bases, and 15 bases stayed unmatched. Per germline, CDR1 SEHNR and CDR2 FQNEAQ (reference sequence). The CDR3 spells CASSSTTTPGTGGYEQYF. DNA of the CDR3: TGTGCCAGCAGCTCAACGACGACCCCCGGGACAGGGGGGTACGAGCAGTACTTC.

J is TRBJ1-1 and V is TRBV7-6; no clear D gene. The V end lost 3 bases, the J end lost 7 bases, and 12 bases lay between the germline ends. The germline gives CDR1 SGHVS, CDR2 FNYEAQ. The CDR3 is 13 amino acids. Here the CDR3 reads CASSFWGAGEAFF. CDR3 DNA sequence: TGTGCCAGCAGCTTCTGGGGAGCAGGTGAAGCTTTCTTT.

The genes are TRBV6-1 and TRBJ2-1; maybe TRBD1 (6 bases). V was shortened by 2 bases and J by 9 bases, with 14 bases between the two germline ends. Germline assignment: CDR1 MNHNS and CDR2 SASEGT. The CDR3 extends over 14 amino acids. The CDR3 is CASSEWSGEGEQFF. CDR3 DNA: TGTGCCAGCAGTGAATGGTCAGGGGAAGGTGAGCAGTTCTTC.

This clonotype occurred a few times. The chain has TRBV4-3 and TRBJ2-3; D might be TRBD1 or TRBD2, each matching 5 bases. Germline V gives CDR1 LGHNA, CDR2 YSLEER. This CDR3 is built from 15 residues. V dropped 3 bases and J dropped 3 bases, with 13 bases sitting between them. CDR3 region: CASSQRGMGTDTQYF. CDR3 sequence (DNA): TGCGCCAGCAGCCAGAGGGGAATGGGGACAGATACGCAGTATTTT.

The gene calls are TRBV7-2 and TRBJ2-5; the match to TRBD2 covers 8 bases. V was clipped by 6 bases and J by 3 bases; unmatched bases: 6. Per the germline V gene, CDR1 is SGHTA and CDR2 is FQGNSA. This CDR3 is 14 amino acids long. DNA for the CDR3: TGTGCCAGCAGGTACCAAGCGGGGGAAGAGACCCAGTACTTC. As protein: CASRYQAGEETQYF.

This clonotype has just a few counts. V gene TRBV29-1 combines with J gene TRBJ2-7; unclear D gene. The germline gives CDR1 SQVTM, CDR2 ANQGSEA. This CDR3 is built from 15 residues. Trimming cost V 0 bases and J 3 bases, with 15 bases left between them. The DNA of the CDR3 is TGCAGCGTTGAAGATCTTCGAGACCCGGGCTACGAGCAGTACTTC. Translating gives CSVEDLRDPGYEQYF.

This clonotype was seen a few times. The J gene is TRBJ2-2, the V gene TRBV7-6; the D is unclear. The germline V gene has CDR1 SGHVS and CDR2 FNYEAQ. The CDR3 consists of 14 residues. V lost 5 bases and J lost 2, with 9 bases in between. CDR3 residues: CASSPEANTGELFF. The DNA of the CDR3 is TGTGCCAGCAGCCCAGAGGCCAACACCGGGGAGCTGTTTTTT.

This chain uses TRBV7-8 with TRBJ1-3; a possible D gene is TRBD1 (5 bases). This CDR3 is built from 17 residues. The germline CDR1 and CDR2 sequences are SGHVS and FQNEAQ. V shed 2 bases and J shed 0 bases, with 14 bases lying between them. The CDR3 DNA reads as TGTGCCAGCAGCTTAAGGAGCAGGGCGAGCTCTGGAAACACCATATATTTT. This codes for CASSLRSRASSGNTIYF.

This clonotype was detected many times. The genes are TRBV7-2 and TRBJ2-3, with D perhaps TRBD1 (6 bases). CDR1 and CDR2 (germline): SGHTA, FQGNSA. The CDR3 runs 17 residues. V was trimmed by 4 bases and J by 0 bases, leaving 17 bases between them. This CDR3 is CASSSTGRAASTDTQYF. Written as DNA, the CDR3 is TGTGCCAGCAGCTCCACAGGGAGAGCGGCTAGCACAGATACGCAGTATTTT.